Shown below are 27 T cell receptor beta chains from a single sample sequenced in a study of T cell responses to AZD1222 COVID-19 vaccine. Profiled with immunoSEQ multiplex PCR; TCRdb holds only in-frame clones, not every one. The table shows 110,000 or so clones, with 88% occurring only once. The source was peripheral blood, collected 28 days after the second AZD1222 dose. All receptors come from an adult who received the AZD1222 COVID-19 vaccine.

The chain carries TRBV15 and TRBJ1-6; D is uncertain. The germline gives CDR1 LNHNV, CDR2 YYDKDF (reference sequence). This CDR3 has 15 amino acids. Trimming took 4 bases from V and 5 from J, leaving 12 bases between them. The DNA for the CDR3 is TGTGCCACCAGCAAAAGAACACCGGATAATTCACCCCTCCACTTT. It encodes CATSKRTPDNSPLHF.

The V call is TRBV10-3, the J call TRBJ2-3; 7 positions agree with TRBD1. Per the germline V gene, CDR1 is ENHRY and CDR2 is SYGVKD. There are 15 residues in the CDR3. J gave up 2 bases and V 3 bases, and 5 bases lay outside the gene matches. The CDR3 loop reads CAISDGTATTDTQYF. CDR3 DNA: TGTGCCATCAGTGATGGGACAGCGACCACAGATACGCAGTATTTT.

The chain has TRBV5-4 and TRBJ1-4, with 8 bases lining up with TRBD1. V shed 4 bases, J shed 4 bases, and the junction held 6 bases outside the gene matches. The length of the CDR3 is 15 residues. Germline lookup yields CDR1 SGHNT and CDR2 YYREEE (reference sequence). The CDR3 loop is CASSLQGALNEKLFF. The CDR3 DNA is TGTGCCAGCAGCCTTCAGGGGGCCCTTAATGAAAAACTGTTTTTT.

The rearrangement joins TRBV10-2 to TRBJ1-5, with unresolved D. CDR1 and CDR2 (germline): WSHSY, SAAADI. The CDR3 spans 14 residues. V was shortened by 2 bases and J by 7 bases, with 12 bases between the two germline ends. The CDR3 region is CASSEAGPNQPQHF. The DNA of the CDR3 is TGCGCCAGCAGTGAGGCCGGTCCTAACCAGCCCCAGCATTTT.

The CDR3 protein is CASSLVGFSNTEAFF. CDR3 in DNA: TGTGCCAGCAGCTTAGTAGGGTTCTCGAACACTGAAGCTTTCTTT. The chain uses TRBV7-8 and TRBJ1-1, with D unresolved. The CDR3 covers 15 residues. Germline-derived CDR1 and CDR2 are SGHVS and FQNEAQ. V was shortened by 1 base and J by 1 base, with 10 bases between the two germline ends.

The J gene is TRBJ2-3, the V gene TRBV7-3; possible D gene TRBD1, 5 bases. Germline V gene data show CDR1 as SGHTA and CDR2 as FQGTGA. V was pared by 3 bases and J by 4 bases, with 8 bases between. This CDR3 has 13 amino acids. CDR3 coding DNA: TGTGCCAGCAGCTTTGCAGGGTCAGATACGCAGTATTTT. It encodes CASSFAGSDTQYF.

V is TRBV18 and J is TRBJ1-2; 11 nucleotides agree with TRBD1. Looked up from germline, CDR1 is KGHSH and CDR2 is LQKENI. This CDR3 has 16 residues. V gave up 3 bases and J gave up 5 bases; unmatched junction bases: 8. The CDR3 bases are TGTGCCAGCTCACCTCGGACAGGGGGCGAAATATATGGCTACACCTTC. As protein: CASSPRTGGEIYGYTF.

The chain carries TRBV12-3 or TRBV12-4 and TRBJ1-5; maybe TRBD1 (5 bases). Trimming shortened V by 5 bases and J by 4 bases, and 9 bases separated the two germline ends. The CDR3 runs to 13 residues. This CDR3 reads CASSQTENQPQHF. In DNA form, the CDR3 reads TGTGCCAGCAGTCAGACAGAAAATCAGCCCCAGCATTTT.

This rearrangement joins TRBV19 to TRBJ1-3; unclear D gene. The CDR3 runs 14 residues. The V and J ends lost 6 bases and 2 bases respectively, with 11 bases between them. CDR1 is LNHDA, CDR2 SQIVND, per germline (reference sequence). The CDR3, as DNA: TGTGCCAGTAGACCTGGAGGGCCTGGAAACACCATATATTTT. Protein sequence: CASRPGGPGNTIYF.

This clone was counted once. CDR3 sequence reads: CASGKGVPETQYF. CDR3 in DNA: TGTGCTAGTGGGAAGGGGGTACCAGAGACCCAGTACTTC. The V and J genes are TRBV12-5 and TRBJ2-5, with D possibly matching TRBD1 (6 bases). Germline CDR1 and CDR2: LGHNT and FRNRAP. V lost 6 bases and J 4 bases, leaving 12 bases between the germline ends. CDR3 size: 13 residues.

The chain couples TRBV10-3 to TRBJ1-3; D might be TRBD1 (5 bases). CDR3 length equals 13 residues. Trimming left V 4 bases short and J 4 bases short, with 8 bases between. Germline loops: CDR1 ENHRY, CDR2 SYGVKD. As DNA, the CDR3 is TGTGCCATCAGTGGAGGGGCGGGAAACACCATATATTTT. Translated, it gives CAISGGAGNTIYF.

This clone was recorded once. In nucleotides, the CDR3 is TGTGCCAGCACTGGGGAAAAACTGTTTTTT. Encoded protein: CASTGEKLFF. The genes are TRBV6-6 and TRBJ1-4; D uncertain. V lost 7 bases and J 8 bases, leaving 5 bases between the germline ends. Germline V gene data show CDR1 as MNHNY and CDR2 as SVGAGI (reference sequence). The CDR3 covers 10 residues.

This sequence joins TRBV29-1 and TRBJ2-3; the match to TRBD1 covers 10 bases. The CDR3 runs to 13 residues. Losses at the gene ends were 7 bases for V and 5 bases for J; bases not matched to a gene: 6. Per the germline V gene, CDR1 is SQVTM and CDR2 is ANQGSEA. CDR3 loop: CSARQGAGDTQYF. DNA of the CDR3: TGCAGCGCACGACAGGGGGCAGGAGATACGCAGTATTTT.

The chain couples TRBV18 to TRBJ1-1; D is undetermined. The CDR3 is 14 amino acids. The V gene lost 3 bases and the J gene lost 1 base, with 9 bases spanning the gap. In germline, CDR1 is KGHSH, CDR2 LQKENI. CDR3 protein: CASSPLGQNTEAFF. The CDR3 bases are TGTGCCAGCTCACCCTTAGGGCAGAACACTGAAGCTTTCTTT.

CDR3 DNA sequence: TGTGCCAGCAGCTTGTATTCGGCTCAGCCCCAGCATTTT. This encodes CASSLYSAQPQHF. The chain employs TRBV5-5 and TRBJ1-5; D is uncertain. This CDR3 spans 13 amino acids. V dropped 1 base and J dropped 6 bases, with 8 bases sitting between them. CDR1 is SGHKS and CDR2 is YYEKEE in the germline V gene (reference sequence).

The chain has TRBV15 and TRBJ1-4, with TRBD1 matching over 8 bases. This CDR3 contains 15 residues. The V and J ends lost 6 bases and 5 bases, in that order; junction bases with no gene match: 8. CDR1 is LNHNV and CDR2 is YYDKDF in the germline V gene (reference sequence). The CDR3 coding sequence is TGTGCCACCAGGGAACCGGGACAGGCGAATGAAAAACTGTTTTTT. This codes for CATREPGQANEKLFF.

The chain couples TRBV27 to TRBJ2-7, with 8 bases aligning to TRBD1. This CDR3 is 16 amino acids long. V lost 5 bases, J lost 3 bases, and 12 bases stayed unmatched. The germline gives CDR1 MNHEY, CDR2 SMNVEV (reference sequence). The CDR3, as DNA: TGTGCCAGCAGTCCCGGTCGACAGGGGCTCTTCTACGAGCAGTACTTC. As protein: CASSPGRQGLFYEQYF.

This sequence joins TRBV27 and TRBJ2-3, with D unresolved. The ends were cut back, 1 base at V and 5 bases at J, with 10 bases in the middle. The CDR3 is 14 amino acids. The germline CDR1 and CDR2 sequences are MNHEY and SMNVEV (reference sequence). Here the CDR3 reads CASSLLGVGDTQYF. CDR3 sequence (DNA): TGTGCCAGCAGTTTATTAGGCGTTGGAGATACGCAGTATTTT.

The table lists this clone with a few counts. The chain couples TRBV27 to TRBJ1-3, with 7 bases aligning to TRBD1. The CDR3 is 14 amino acids. The germline CDR1 and CDR2 sequences are MNHEY and SMNVEV (reference sequence). Trimming at V came to 5 bases and at J to 3 bases, leaving 4 bases not matched to a gene. This CDR3 is CASSRGGHGNTIYF. In nucleotides, the CDR3 is TGTGCCAGCAGTAGAGGGGGCCATGGAAACACCATATATTTT.

In this sample, this clone turned up once. V is TRBV5-1 and J is TRBJ1-2; the match to TRBD1 covers 8 bases. Germline V lookup: CDR1 SGHRS, CDR2 YFSETQ. This CDR3 region has 16 residues. V dropped 3 bases and J dropped 1; count of bases not matched to a gene: 8. This chain's CDR3 is CASSWGPRGLNYGYTF. In DNA, the CDR3 is TGCGCCAGCAGCTGGGGCCCCAGGGGGCTTAACTATGGCTACACCTTC. Filled out from reference TRBV5-1 and TRBJ1-2, the complete variable domain reads KAGVTQTPRYLIKTRGQQVTLSCSPISGHRSVSWYQQTPGQGLQFLFEYFSETQRNKGNFPGRFSGRQFSNSRSEMNVSTLELGDSALYLCASSWGPRGLNYGYTFGSGTRLTVV.

The chain combines TRBV6-5 with TRBJ2-4; D tentatively fits TRBD1 or TRBD2 (6 bases each). The V end was cut by 4 bases, the J end by 7 bases, with 17 bases between. CDR3 size: 15 residues. Germline V gene sequence: CDR1 MNHEY, CDR2 SVGAGI. Written as DNA, the CDR3 is TGTGCCAGCAGTTCGTCCACAGGAGGGGGGAACATTCAGTACTTC. Protein product: CASSSSTGGGNIQYF.

The rearrangement joins TRBV4-3 to TRBJ1-2; 7 bases line up with TRBD1. Germline CDR1 reads LGHNA; CDR2 reads YSLEER. The CDR3 consists of 18 residues. V was pared by 5 bases and J by 3 bases, with 18 bases of the junction left unmatched. The DNA for the CDR3 is TGCGCCAGCAGCGAGACCGGACAGGCAAGGGGGGGGTACTATGGCTACACCTTC. Translating it yields CASSETGQARGGYYGYTF.

The chain carries TRBV11-2 and TRBJ1-1; 8 bases fit TRBD1. This CDR3 is built from 13 residues. Germline V CDR1 and CDR2: SGHAT, FQNNGV. J lost 1 base, V lost 10 bases, and 5 bases had no gene match. The CDR3 nucleotides are TGTGCCATACCCGACAGGGGGAACACTGAAGCTTTCTTT. Residues: CAIPDRGNTEAFF.

The V call is TRBV9, the J call TRBJ1-2; 7 nucleotides agree with TRBD1. V shed 6 bases, J shed 4 bases, and the junction held 15 bases outside the gene matches. Germline CDR1 and CDR2: SGDLS and YYNGEE. This CDR3 contains 16 residues. As DNA, the CDR3 is TGTGCCAGCACCGAAGGGACAGCGACCTCTCTCTATGGCTACACCTTC. Its protein is CASTEGTATSLYGYTF.

This clone was seen a single time. The chain combines TRBV7-9 with TRBJ1-2, with D maybe TRBD1 (6 bases). This CDR3 region has 17 residues. V lost 5 bases to trimming and J lost 5 bases, with 24 bases between them. Looked up from germline, CDR1 is SEHNR and CDR2 is FQNEAQ (reference sequence). The DNA for the CDR3 is TGTGCCAGCAGCCCACCACCGCCCCGGGACACCCTTTATGGCTACACCTTC. Amino acid sequence: CASSPPPPRDTLYGYTF.

V gene TRBV2 combines with J gene TRBJ1-3; maybe TRBD1 (5 bases). The CDR3 covers 17 residues. Germline V gene sequence: CDR1 SNHLY, CDR2 FYNNEI. Trimming stripped 4 bases from V and 0 bases from J, with 16 bases between. The CDR3 DNA reads as TGTGCCAGCAGTGTACGTAGGGGATTAAGCTCTGGAAACACCATATATTTT. This translates into CASSVRRGLSSGNTIYF.

This clone was picked up a small number of times. The genes are TRBV5-1 and TRBJ2-3; D not certain. V lost 0 bases and J lost 3, with 5 bases in between. The germline V gene encodes CDR1 SGHRS and CDR2 YFSETQ. CDR3 size: 13 residues. DNA of the CDR3: TGCGCCAGCAGCTTGGGGCAGACAGATACGCAGTATTTT. This translates into CASSLGQTDTQYF. Drawing the rest from reference TRBV5-1 and TRBJ2-3, the complete variable domain is KAGVTQTPRYLIKTRGQQVTLSCSPISGHRSVSWYQQTPGQGLQFLFEYFSETQRNKGNFPGRFSGRQFSNSRSEMNVSTLELGDSALYLCASSLGQTDTQYFGPGTRLTVL.